This is a list of T cell receptor beta chains from one sample in a study of shared clonotypes between healthy human individuals. Using immunoSEQ multiplex PCR, the repertoire was profiled, and TCRdb retains in-frame clones only, with some absent. The sample includes fewer than 1.4 million clones, around 82% seen only once; the top ten take roughly 0.57%. Sequencing used memory CD4+ T cells from PBMCs. The receptors come from a man between 18 and 35 years old in good health. Some clones in this sample may be carry-over from other donors' samples. Each CDR3 is given with its conserved first and last residue. The order of the fields is V gene, J gene, CDR3 length, D gene, clone size, CDR3 DNA, CDR3 protein. A D gene is named only where the DNA matches it firmly. Size is stated for part of the rows, as once, few or many counts, or as a class when the clone is expanded.

TRBV27	TRBJ1-3	13	NA	NA	TGTGCCAGCAGTTTCCAATATGGAAACACCATATATTTT	CASSFQYGNTIYF
TRBV19	TRBJ1-5	14	NA	NA	TGTGCCAGTAGTGCGACCAACCTCGCTCAGCCCCAGCATTTT	CASSATNLAQPQHF
TRBV5-1	TRBJ2-7	15	TRBD2	NA	TGCGCCAGCAGCTTGCTTAGCGGGAGGGAAAGCGAGCAGTACTTC	CASSLLSGRESEQYF
TRBV29-1	TRBJ2-7	11	NA	NA	TGCAGCGTCCTCCAGGCGACCGAGCAGTACTTC	CSVLQATEQYF
TRBV30	TRBJ2-5	14	NA	NA	TGTGCCTGGAGTCGACGGGACATCCGGGAGACCCAGTACTTC	CAWSRRDIRETQYF
TRBV4-1	TRBJ1-5	16	NA	NA	TGCGCCAGCAGCCCGGAAGGAGGACGGGGGGGTCAGCCCCAGCATTTT	CASSPEGGRGGQPQHF
TRBV5-1	TRBJ2-7	18	NA	NA	TGCGCCAGCAGCTCGGGCTACGGGACTGAGGGCGTCCCCTACGAGCAGTACTTC	CASSSGYGTEGVPYEQYF
TRBV2	TRBJ2-1	21	NA	once	TGTGCCAGCAGTCTCGGAGGGTTTACTGGATACATCACGGGAAGGGCAAATGAGCAGTTCTTC	CASSLGGFTGYITGRANEQFF
TRBV5-1	TRBJ1-4	17	TRBD1	NA	TGCGCCAGCAGCTTGGATACAGGGGGGTGGACTAATGAAAAACTGTTTTTT	CASSLDTGGWTNEKLFF
TRBV4-1	TRBJ2-2	17	NA	many	TGCGCCAGCAGCCAAAGTGAGGCGGGACGGAACACCGGGGAGCTGTTTTTT	CASSQSEAGRNTGELFF
TRBV6-5	TRBJ2-3	14	TRBD2	NA	TGTGCCAGCAGGACTCGGACTAGCCAAAATACGCAGTATTTT	CASRTRTSQNTQYF
TRBV19	TRBJ1-1	12	NA	NA	TGTGCCAGTGGACTTCTTGACACTGAAGCTTTCTTT	CASGLLDTEAFF
TRBV29-1	TRBJ1-3	13	NA	NA	TGCAGCGTTGAAGGCAGGGAAGGAAACACCATATATTTT	CSVEGREGNTIYF
TRBV5-4	TRBJ1-2	13	TRBD1	few	TGTGCCAGCAGCCCGGACAGGGCAAGAGGCTACACCTTC	CASSPDRARGYTF
TRBV5-8	TRBJ2-1	18	NA	NA	TGTGCCAGCAGCTTGGCCGGGGACTCTTACAGCTCCTACAATGAGCAGTTCTTC	CASSLAGDSYSSYNEQFF
TRBV6-1	TRBJ2-7	11	NA	NA	TGTGCCAGCAGGAAGAATCGCGAGCAGTACTTC	CASRKNREQYF
TRBV6-1	TRBJ2-2	15	TRBD2	NA	TGTGCCAGCCTCGGAGCGGGGGGGAACACCGGGGAGCTGTTTTTT	CASLGAGGNTGELFF
TRBV6-5	TRBJ1-1	16	NA	NA	TGTGCCAGCAGTTCCACACCCCGGGACCGGAACACTGAAGCTTTCTTT	CASSSTPRDRNTEAFF
TRBV7-2	TRBJ2-4	15	NA	NA	TGTGCCAGCAGCTTATTAGGGAGGGCCAAAAACATTCAGTACTTC	CASSLLGRAKNIQYF
TRBV15	TRBJ1-5	13	NA	NA	TGTGCCACCAGCAGAGACCCCGATCAGCCCCAGCATTTT	CATSRDPDQPQHF
TRBV2	TRBJ2-5	13	NA	NA	TGTGCCAGCAGTGGGATGAGGGGGGAGACCCAGTACTTC	CASSGMRGETQYF
TRBV7-8	TRBJ2-7	15	TRBD1	NA	TGTGCCAGCAGCTCCTACAGGGGAAAGGGATACGAGCAGTACTTC	CASSSYRGKGYEQYF
TRBV6-1	TRBJ2-1	13	TRBD1	NA	TGTGCCAGCAGCGGACAGGCACACAATGAGCAGTTCTTC	CASSGQAHNEQFF
TRBV29-1	TRBJ1-1	18	NA	NA	TGCAGCGTTCTACCACCGATCGGCCCGTCACCCCGGGACACTGAAGCTTTCTTT	CSVLPPIGPSPRDTEAFF
TRBV21-1	TRBJ2-7	12	NA	few	TGTGCCAGCAGCACAAGAAGGGGGGCGCAGTACTTC	CASSTRRGAQYF
TRBV30	TRBJ1-4	15	NA	NA	TGTGCCTGGAGTGTACCTTCGGGACTAGGTGAAAAATTGTTTTTT	CAWSVPSGLGEKLFF
TRBV2	TRBJ1-2	13	NA	NA	TGTGCCAGCAGTGAGGGGCAGAGTTTGGGCTACACCTTC	CASSEGQSLGYTF
TRBV5-1	TRBJ2-7	14	NA	NA	TGCGCCAGCAGCCCACTAAGCGGAACCTACGAGCAGTACTTC	CASSPLSGTYEQYF
TRBV2	TRBJ1-2	15	TRBD1	NA	TGTGCCAGCCTCCCGGGACAGGGGACGAACTATGGCTACACCTTC	CASLPGQGTNYGYTF
TRBV6-1	TRBJ1-3	14	NA	NA	TGTGCCAGCAGTGACACAGGGACGGGAAACACCATATATTTT	CASSDTGTGNTIYF
TRBV18	TRBJ2-1	14	NA	NA	TGTGCCAGCTCACGAGAGCTAGGAGGGAATGAGCAGTTCTTC	CASSRELGGNEQFF
TRBV19	TRBJ2-7	14	TRBD1	NA	TGTGCCAGTAGGGACAGGGGGAGAGATTACGAGCAGTACTTC	CASRDRGRDYEQYF
TRBV27	TRBJ2-1	18	NA	NA	TGTGCCAGCAGTTTTGGGGGCGGGTTGCGGGAGTCCTACAATGAGCAGTTCTTC	CASSFGGGLRESYNEQFF
TRBV7-3	TRBJ2-7	15	TRBD2	NA	TGTGCCAGCAGCTTAATGGGCGGGAGGGTCTACGAGCAGTACTTC	CASSLMGGRVYEQYF
TRBV7-3	TRBJ1-1	15	NA	NA	TGTGCCAGCAGCTTAGCCCCGGGACAGAACACTGAAGCTTTCTTT	CASSLAPGQNTEAFF
TRBV28	TRBJ2-3	14	NA	NA	TGTGCCAGCAGTTTTGGCAGGGGGGTAGATACGCAGTATTTT	CASSFGRGVDTQYF
TRBV18	TRBJ1-1	13	NA	NA	TGTGCCAGCTCACCTGACAGCAAAGTGACCCTACGTTTT	CASSPDSKVTLRF
TRBV7-9	TRBJ2-1	14	TRBD2	NA	TGTGCCAGCACTCCTCAACTAGCGGCCAATGAGCAGTTCTTC	CASTPQLAANEQFF
TRBV2	TRBJ1-2	11	NA	few	TGTGCCAGCTCCAGGGGTTGGAGCTACACCTTC	CASSRGWSYTF
TRBV6-1	TRBJ1-1	13	NA	NA	TGTGCCAGAACGACGCTATTGGACACTGAAGCTTTCTTT	CARTTLLDTEAFF
TRBV11-2	TRBJ2-2	16	TRBD2	NA	TGTGCCAGCAGCCGCTTCATCGGGAGGGTTCCCGGGGAGCTGTTTTTT	CASSRFIGRVPGELFF
TRBV5-1	TRBJ1-2	13	TRBD1	NA	TGCGCCAGCAGCGCTCGACAGGGGATAAGCTACACCTTC	CASSARQGISYTF
TRBV11-2	TRBJ1-2	15	TRBD1	NA	TGTGCCAGCAGCGTTCGACAGGGCCTCTCCTATGGCTACACCTTC	CASSVRQGLSYGYTF
TRBV11-3	TRBJ2-1	18	TRBD2	NA	TGTGCCAGCAGCTCCTTGGGCGCGGGAGGGCTTGCCTACAATGAGCAGTTCTTC	CASSSLGAGGLAYNEQFF
TRBV27	TRBJ1-1	14	TRBD1	few	TGTGCCAGCAGTTTTCGGCAGGGGGCATTTGAAGCTTTCTTT	CASSFRQGAFEAFF
TRBV2	TRBJ1-2	14	NA	NA	TGTGCCAGCAGTGGAGGGACGGGTAACTATGGCTACACCTTC	CASSGGTGNYGYTF
TRBV21-1	TRBJ2-5	19	NA	NA	TGTGCCAGCAGCAAAGGAGGCTCGCCCTATCAACCTAAACAAGAGACCCAGTACTTC	CASSKGGSPYQPKQETQYF
TRBV4-1	TRBJ1-5	14	NA	NA	TGCGCCAGCAGCCAAGTCAGGGTACGCCAGCCCCAGCATTTT	CASSQVRVRQPQHF
TRBV30	TRBJ1-1	14	NA	NA	TGTGCCTGGAGTTCCCTCGGGGTCTACACTGAAGCTTTCTTT	CAWSSLGVYTEAFF
TRBV2	TRBJ1-2	14	NA	NA	TGTGCCAGCAGCCCAGAGCATACTAACTATGGCTACACCTTC	CASSPEHTNYGYTF